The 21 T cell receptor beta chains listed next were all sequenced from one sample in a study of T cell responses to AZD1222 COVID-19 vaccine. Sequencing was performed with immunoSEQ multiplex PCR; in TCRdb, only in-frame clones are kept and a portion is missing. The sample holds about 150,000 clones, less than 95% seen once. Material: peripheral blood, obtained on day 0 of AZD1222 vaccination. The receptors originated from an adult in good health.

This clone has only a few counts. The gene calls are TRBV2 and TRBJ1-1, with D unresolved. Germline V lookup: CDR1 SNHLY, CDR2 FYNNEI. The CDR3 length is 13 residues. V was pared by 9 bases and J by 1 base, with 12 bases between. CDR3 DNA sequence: TGTGCCAGTACCCTAGCGGGGAACACTGAAGCTTTCTTT. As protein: CASTLAGNTEAFF. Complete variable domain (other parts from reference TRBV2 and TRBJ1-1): EPEVTQTPSHQVTQMGQEVILRCVPISNHLYFYWYRQILGQKVEFLVSFYNNEISEKSEIFDDQFSVERPDGSNFTLKIRSTKLEDSAMYFCASTLAGNTEAFFGQGTRLTVV.

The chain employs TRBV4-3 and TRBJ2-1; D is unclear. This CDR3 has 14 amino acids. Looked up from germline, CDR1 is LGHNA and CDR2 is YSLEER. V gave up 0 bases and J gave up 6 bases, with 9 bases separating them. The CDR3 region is CASSQDPRGNEQFF. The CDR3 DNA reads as TGCGCCAGCAGCCAAGATCCTCGTGGCAATGAGCAGTTCTTC.

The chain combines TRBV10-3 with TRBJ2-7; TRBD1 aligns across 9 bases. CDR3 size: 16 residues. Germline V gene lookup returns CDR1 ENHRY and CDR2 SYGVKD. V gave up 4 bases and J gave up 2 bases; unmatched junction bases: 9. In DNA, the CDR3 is TGTGCCATCAGTGGGCCGATGGGACAGGGAGCCTACGAGCAGTACTTC. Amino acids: CAISGPMGQGAYEQYF.

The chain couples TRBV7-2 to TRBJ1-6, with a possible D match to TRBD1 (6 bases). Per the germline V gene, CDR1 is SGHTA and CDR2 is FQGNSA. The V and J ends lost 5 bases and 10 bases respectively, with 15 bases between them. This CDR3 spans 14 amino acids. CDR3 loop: CASSIQGAQSPLHF. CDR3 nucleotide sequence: TGTGCCAGCAGCATACAGGGTGCCCAATCACCCCTCCACTTT.

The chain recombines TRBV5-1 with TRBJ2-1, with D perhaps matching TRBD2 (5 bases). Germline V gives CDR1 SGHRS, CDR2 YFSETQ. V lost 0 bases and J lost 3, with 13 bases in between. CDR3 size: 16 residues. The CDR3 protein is CASSLGSSGNYNEQFF. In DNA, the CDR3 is TGCGCCAGCAGCTTGGGAAGTTCCGGGAACTACAATGAGCAGTTCTTC. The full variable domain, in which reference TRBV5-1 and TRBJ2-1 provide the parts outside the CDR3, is KAGVTQTPRYLIKTRGQQVTLSCSPISGHRSVSWYQQTPGQGLQFLFEYFSETQRNKGNFPGRFSGRQFSNSRSEMNVSTLELGDSALYLCASSLGSSGNYNEQFFGPGTRLTVL.

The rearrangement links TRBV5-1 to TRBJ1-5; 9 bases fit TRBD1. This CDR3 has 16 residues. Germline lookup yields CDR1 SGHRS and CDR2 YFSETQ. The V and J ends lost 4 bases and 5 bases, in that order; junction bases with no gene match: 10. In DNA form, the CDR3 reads TGCGCCAGCAGCCCTACCGGGACAGGGATCTATCAGCCCCAGCATTTT. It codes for CASSPTGTGIYQPQHF.

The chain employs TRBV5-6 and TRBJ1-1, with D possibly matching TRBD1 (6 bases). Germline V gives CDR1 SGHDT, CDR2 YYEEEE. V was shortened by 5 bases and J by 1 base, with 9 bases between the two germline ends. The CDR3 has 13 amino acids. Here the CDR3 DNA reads TGTGCCAGCAGTTCCAGGGGGAACACTGAAGCTTTCTTT. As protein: CASSSRGNTEAFF. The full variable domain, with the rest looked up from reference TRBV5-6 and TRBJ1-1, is DAGVTQSPTHLIKTRGQQVTLRCSPKSGHDTVSWYQQALGQGPQFIFQYYEEEERQRGNFPDRFSGHQFPNYSSELNVNALLLGDSALYLCASSSRGNTEAFFGQGTRLTVV.

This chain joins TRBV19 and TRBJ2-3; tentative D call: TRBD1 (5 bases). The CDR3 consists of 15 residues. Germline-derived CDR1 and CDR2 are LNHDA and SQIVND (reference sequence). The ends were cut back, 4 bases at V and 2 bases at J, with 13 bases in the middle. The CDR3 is CASSRWGGNTDTQYF. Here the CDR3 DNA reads TGTGCCAGTAGTAGATGGGGCGGAAACACAGATACGCAGTATTTT.

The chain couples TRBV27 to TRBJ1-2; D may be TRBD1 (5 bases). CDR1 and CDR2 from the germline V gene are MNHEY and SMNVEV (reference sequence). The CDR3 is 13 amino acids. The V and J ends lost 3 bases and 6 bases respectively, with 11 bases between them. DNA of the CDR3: TGTGCCAGCAGTTTCTGGGGGGAGGATGGCTACACCTTC. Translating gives CASSFWGEDGYTF.

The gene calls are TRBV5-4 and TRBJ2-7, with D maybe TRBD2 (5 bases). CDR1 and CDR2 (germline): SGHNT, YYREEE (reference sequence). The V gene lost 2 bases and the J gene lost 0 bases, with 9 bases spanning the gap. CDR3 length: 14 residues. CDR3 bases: TGTGCCAGCAGCTTCAGCGGTAGCTCCTACGAGCAGTACTTC. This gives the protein CASSFSGSSYEQYF.

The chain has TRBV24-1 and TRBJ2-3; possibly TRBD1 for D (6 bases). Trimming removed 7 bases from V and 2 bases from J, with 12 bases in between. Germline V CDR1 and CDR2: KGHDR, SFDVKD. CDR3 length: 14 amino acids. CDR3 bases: TGTGCCACCAGCGGCAGGGGACCCACAGATACGCAGTATTTT. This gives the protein CATSGRGPTDTQYF.

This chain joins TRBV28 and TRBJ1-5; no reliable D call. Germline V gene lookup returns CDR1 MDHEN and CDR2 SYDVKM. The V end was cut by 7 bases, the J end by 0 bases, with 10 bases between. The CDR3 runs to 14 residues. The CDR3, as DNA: TGTGCCAGCAAGCCGGTGTATAGCAATCAGCCCCAGCATTTT. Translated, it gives CASKPVYSNQPQHF.

The CDR3 protein is CASSLKGGILNTEAFF. The CDR3 DNA follows: TGCGCCAGCAGCTTAAAGGGGGGGATATTGAACACTGAAGCTTTCTTT. This chain connects TRBV5-1 to TRBJ1-1; weak D call: TRBD1 (6 bases). Trimming took off 2 bases at V and 0 bases at J, with 14 bases between the two ends. Germline-derived CDR1 and CDR2 are SGHRS and YFSETQ. The CDR3 consists of 16 residues. Variable domain in full (rest from reference TRBV5-1 and TRBJ1-1): KAGVTQTPRYLIKTRGQQVTLSCSPISGHRSVSWYQQTPGQGLQFLFEYFSETQRNKGNFPGRFSGRQFSNSRSEMNVSTLELGDSALYLCASSLKGGILNTEAFFGQGTRLTVV.

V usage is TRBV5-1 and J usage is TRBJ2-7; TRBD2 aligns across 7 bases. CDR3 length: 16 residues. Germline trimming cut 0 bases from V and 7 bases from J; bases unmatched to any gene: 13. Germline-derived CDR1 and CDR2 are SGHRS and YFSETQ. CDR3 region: CASSLGEGRLSGEQYF. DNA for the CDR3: TGCGCCAGCAGCTTGGGGGAGGGGAGACTCTCGGGAGAGCAGTACTTC. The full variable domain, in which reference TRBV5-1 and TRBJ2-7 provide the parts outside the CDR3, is KAGVTQTPRYLIKTRGQQVTLSCSPISGHRSVSWYQQTPGQGLQFLFEYFSETQRNKGNFPGRFSGRQFSNSRSEMNVSTLELGDSALYLCASSLGEGRLSGEQYFGPGTRLTVT.

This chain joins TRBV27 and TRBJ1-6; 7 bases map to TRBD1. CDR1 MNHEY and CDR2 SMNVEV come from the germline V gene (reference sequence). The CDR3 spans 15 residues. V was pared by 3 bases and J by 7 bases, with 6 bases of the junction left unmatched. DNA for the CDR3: TGTGCCAGCAGTTTTGATCAGGGGGACAATTCACCCCTCCACTTT. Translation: CASSFDQGDNSPLHF.

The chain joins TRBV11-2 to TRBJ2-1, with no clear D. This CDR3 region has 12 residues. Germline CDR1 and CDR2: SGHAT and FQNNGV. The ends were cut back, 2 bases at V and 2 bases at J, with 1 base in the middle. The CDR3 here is CASSLPYNEQFF. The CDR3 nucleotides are TGTGCCAGCAGCTTACCCTACAATGAGCAGTTCTTC.

CDR3 in DNA: TGCGCCAGCAGCTTGGAGAGAACCACTGAAGCTTTCTTT. Translated, it gives CASSLERTTEAFF. The V call is TRBV5-1, the J call TRBJ1-1; no clear D. The CDR3 sequence is 13 residues long. The ends were cut back, 0 bases at V and 4 bases at J, with 7 bases in the middle. The V gene's germline CDR1 is SGHRS and CDR2 YFSETQ.

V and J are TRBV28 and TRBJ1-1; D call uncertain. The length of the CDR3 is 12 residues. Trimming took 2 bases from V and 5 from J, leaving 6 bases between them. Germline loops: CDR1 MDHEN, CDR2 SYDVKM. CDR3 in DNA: TGTGCCAGCAGTTTAAGGCTTACTGAAGCTTTCTTT. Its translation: CASSLRLTEAFF.

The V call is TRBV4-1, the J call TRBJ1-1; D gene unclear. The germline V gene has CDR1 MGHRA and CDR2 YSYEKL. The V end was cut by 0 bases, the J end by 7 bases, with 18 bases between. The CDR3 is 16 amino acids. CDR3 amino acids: CASSQEYTLGRIEAFF. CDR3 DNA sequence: TGCGCCAGCAGCCAAGAATATACGTTGGGTAGGATTGAAGCTTTCTTT.

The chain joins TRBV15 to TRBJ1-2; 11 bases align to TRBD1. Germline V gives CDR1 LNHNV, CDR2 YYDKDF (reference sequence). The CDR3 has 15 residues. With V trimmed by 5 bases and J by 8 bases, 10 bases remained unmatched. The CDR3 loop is CATSPYGQGAAGYTF. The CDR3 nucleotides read TGTGCCACCAGCCCCTACGGACAGGGGGCTGCGGGCTACACCTTC.

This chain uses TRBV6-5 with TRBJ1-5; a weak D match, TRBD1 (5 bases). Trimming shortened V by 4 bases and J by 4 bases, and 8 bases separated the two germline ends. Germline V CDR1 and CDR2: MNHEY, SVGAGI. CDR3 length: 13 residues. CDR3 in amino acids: CASSSQGNQPQHF. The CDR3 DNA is TGTGCCAGCAGTTCTCAGGGTAATCAGCCCCAGCATTTT.